This passage covers 13 T cell receptor beta chains from one sample sequenced in a study of blood T cell repertoires in COVID-19. Method: immunoSEQ multiplex PCR; TCRdb's copy keeps in-frame clones and lacks some. The sample lists about 160,000 clones; roughly 77% were seen once. Sequenced sample: peripheral blood. The receptors derive from a human donor in a cohort sampled during active COVID-19.

This clone appeared once. The rearrangement uses TRBV4-1 and TRBJ1-2; D is unclear. The germline V gene has CDR1 MGHRA and CDR2 YSYEKL. The CDR3 is 13 residues long. V gave up 1 base and J gave up 5 bases, with 8 bases separating them. The CDR3 loop is CASSQVGSYGYTF. The CDR3, as DNA: TGCGCCAGCAGCCAAGTGGGGAGTTATGGCTACACCTTC.

In regard to this clone: The same CDR3 arises from other DNA sequences in this sample as well. The rearrangement links TRBV9 to TRBJ2-2; D is uncertain. CDR1 SGDLS and CDR2 YYNGEE come from the germline V gene. V lost 4 bases and J 1 base, leaving 8 bases between the germline ends. The CDR3 is made up of 14 amino acids. CDR3 amino acids: CASSTSGNTGELFF. DNA of the CDR3: TGTGCCAGCAGCACCTCCGGGAACACCGGGGAGCTGTTTTTT.

The chain carries TRBV5-1 and TRBJ1-4, with D maybe TRBD1 (6 bases). Looked up from germline, CDR1 is SGHRS and CDR2 is YFSETQ. Trimming shortened V by 2 bases and J by 7 bases, and 12 bases separated the two germline ends. The CDR3 runs 14 residues. The chain's CDR3 is CASSFTGISEKLFF. The DNA for the CDR3 is TGCGCCAGCAGCTTTACAGGGATTAGTGAAAAACTGTTTTTT. The complete variable domain, with remaining parts taken from reference TRBV5-1 and TRBJ1-4, reads KAGVTQTPRYLIKTRGQQVTLSCSPISGHRSVSWYQQTPGQGLQFLFEYFSETQRNKGNFPGRFSGRQFSNSRSEMNVSTLELGDSALYLCASSFTGISEKLFFGSGTQLSVL.

This chain joins TRBV18 and TRBJ1-6; TRBD1 aligns across 9 bases. V trimming: 3 bases; J trimming: 9 bases; junction bases outside the gene matches: 9. The CDR3 runs to 16 residues. Germline CDR1 is KGHSH and CDR2 is LQKENI. The CDR3 sequence: CASSPGTGKSSSPLHF. The CDR3 DNA reads as TGTGCCAGCTCACCCGGGACAGGGAAAAGTTCTTCACCCCTCCACTTT.

The chain combines TRBV11-2 with TRBJ2-3, with D possibly being TRBD2 (6 bases). Germline CDR1 and CDR2: SGHAT and FQNNGV. This CDR3 has 16 residues. Deletions cut 2 bases from V and 3 bases from J, with 15 bases between. CDR3 DNA sequence: TGTGCCAGCAGCTTACACTCATCGGGGGTTACAGATACGCAGTATTTT. As protein: CASSLHSSGVTDTQYF.

V usage is TRBV10-3 and J usage is TRBJ1-2; D uncertain. Between the trimmed V and J ends, which lost 4 bases and 2 bases, there was a span of 5 bases. The CDR3 totals 12 residues. Germline assignment: CDR1 ENHRY and CDR2 SYGVKD. The DNA for the CDR3 is TGTGCCATCAGTGTAGTCAACTATGGCTACACCTTC. This encodes CAISVVNYGYTF.

The V and J genes are TRBV19 and TRBJ1-5; 8 nucleotides align to TRBD1. V lost 5 bases, J lost 1 base, and 7 bases stayed unmatched. The CDR3 runs 16 residues. The germline V gene has CDR1 LNHDA and CDR2 SQIVND (reference sequence). The chain's CDR3 is CASSVTGTGSNQPQHF. Here the CDR3 DNA reads TGTGCCAGTAGTGTAACCGGGACAGGAAGCAATCAGCCCCAGCATTTT.

This clone has a handful of counts. The chain has TRBV6-5 and TRBJ2-7, with TRBD2 identical over 8 bases. Germline CDR1 reads MNHEY; CDR2 reads SVGAGI. Trimming removed 0 bases from V and 8 bases from J; junction bases left unmatched: 9. This CDR3 has 15 amino acids. The CDR3, as DNA: TGTGCCAGCAGTTACTCCGGGACTCGGGAGGGGAAGCAGTACTTC. Its translation is CASSYSGTREGKQYF.

The chain combines TRBV6-5 with TRBJ2-2, with a tentative D call TRBD2 (6 bases). CDR1 and CDR2 from the germline V gene are MNHEY and SVGAGI. With 10 bases removed from V and 0 bases from J, the gap between germline ends came to 12 bases. The CDR3 is made up of 14 amino acids. As DNA, the CDR3 is TGTGCCACCCAGCGGGTTGCGAACACCGGGGAGCTGTTTTTT. Translation: CATQRVANTGELFF.

V is TRBV27 and J is TRBJ1-6, with 7 bases identical to TRBD1. There are 13 residues in the CDR3. Germline CDR1 reads MNHEY; CDR2 reads SMNVEV (reference sequence). The ends lost 6 bases at V and 10 bases at J; junction bases unmatched: 6. Here the CDR3 DNA reads TGTGCCAGCAGGACAGGGTTAGGATCACCCCTCCACTTT. This translates into CASRTGLGSPLHF.

This rearrangement joins TRBV3-1 (or the pseudogene TRBV3-2) to TRBJ2-1; 13 bases are a match to TRBD2. The CDR3 totals 17 residues. Germline V CDR1 and CDR2: LGHDT, YNNKEL (reference sequence). Trimming took 0 bases from V and 9 from J; bases not matched to a gene: 8. The CDR3 DNA reads TGTGCCAGCAGCCAAGATAGGGGACTAGCGGGACGCGGTGAGCAGTTCTTC. Translating it yields CASSQDRGLAGRGEQFF.

V and J are TRBV24-1 and TRBJ1-2; TRBD1 aligns across 7 bases. The germline CDR1 and CDR2 sequences are KGHDR and SFDVKD. Trimming took 5 bases from V and 8 from J; bases not matched to a gene: 16. This CDR3 region has 16 residues. The DNA of the CDR3 is TGTGCCACCAGTGCGTCGATCATAACCGGACAGGACGGCTACACCTTC. Translated, it gives CATSASIITGQDGYTF.

The chain combines TRBV5-6 with TRBJ2-1, with 11 bases fitting TRBD2. The V gene's germline CDR1 is SGHDT and CDR2 YYEEEE. V lost 4 bases, J lost 9 bases, and 6 bases stayed unmatched. The CDR3 is 14 residues long. The CDR3 region has the DNA TGTGCCAGCAGCAAAAAACTAGCGGGGGCTGAGCAGTTCTTC. As protein: CASSKKLAGAEQFF. The complete variable domain, with remaining parts taken from reference TRBV5-6 and TRBJ2-1, reads DAGVTQSPTHLIKTRGQQVTLRCSPKSGHDTVSWYQQALGQGPQFIFQYYEEEERQRGNFPDRFSGHQFPNYSSELNVNALLLGDSALYLCASSKKLAGAEQFFGPGTRLTVL.